What follows are 29 T cell receptor beta chains derived from one specimen sequenced in a study of blood T cell repertoires in COVID-19. Produced via immunoSEQ multiplex PCR; TCRdb's table is partial and in-frame only. The sample lists fewer than 400,000 clones, about four fifths occurring once. The specimen sequenced was peripheral blood. All receptors derive from a man aged 25 to 40 with active or convalescent COVID-19.

A single count supports this clone. The chain has TRBV7-2 and TRBJ2-1, with 9 bases matching TRBD1. The CDR3 consists of 16 residues. The ends lost 5 bases at V and 5 bases at J; junction bases unmatched: 10. The germline gives CDR1 SGHTA, CDR2 FQGNSA. CDR3: CASSPGGDRVHNEQFF. CDR3 sequence (DNA): TGTGCCAGCAGCCCCGGCGGGGACAGGGTCCACAATGAGCAGTTCTTC.

The gene calls are TRBV29-1 and TRBJ2-7; a weak D match, TRBD2 (5 bases). The germline gives CDR1 SQVTM, CDR2 ANQGSEA. The CDR3 covers 14 residues. Trimming removed 7 bases from V and 0 bases from J, with 16 bases in between. CDR3 nucleotide sequence: TGCAGCGCCTCCACTAGGCCCCGCTCCTACGAGCAGTACTTC. Translating it yields CSASTRPRSYEQYF.

The chain links TRBV13 to TRBJ2-7; TRBD2 might be the D (6 bases). The CDR3 extends over 15 amino acids. V lost 5 bases and J lost 4, with 18 bases in between. Germline CDR1 reads PRHDT; CDR2 reads FYEKMQ (reference sequence). The CDR3 region is CASSPPKGRLYEQYF. CDR3 coding DNA: TGTGCCAGCAGCCCCCCTAAGGGGAGGCTGTACGAGCAGTACTTC.

The chain uses TRBV27 and TRBJ2-7; perhaps TRBD2 as D (6 bases). The CDR3 has 14 residues. From germline, CDR1 is MNHEY and CDR2 SMNVEV (reference sequence). V was shortened by 1 base and J by 1 base, with 8 bases between the two germline ends. The CDR3 coding sequence is TGTGCCAGCAGTTTATTGGGGGGATCCTACGAGCAGTACTTC. Translated, it gives CASSLLGGSYEQYF.

The V gene is TRBV30, the J gene TRBJ2-5, with D uncertain. Trimming removed 2 bases from V and 5 bases from J, with 15 bases in between. Per germline, CDR1 GTSNPN and CDR2 SVGIG (reference sequence). The CDR3 sequence is 14 residues long. The CDR3 DNA is TGTGCCTGGAGTTTAAATAGTGGTTCGGAGACCCAGTACTTC. Its protein product is CAWSLNSGSETQYF. Supplemented by reference TRBV30 and TRBJ2-5, the full variable domain reads SQTIHQWPATLVQPVGSPLSLECTVEGTSNPNLYWYRQAAGRGLQLLFYSVGIGQISSEVPQNLSASRPQDRQFILSSKKLLLSDSGFYLCAWSLNSGSETQYFGPGTRLLVL.

This clone showed up just a few times. This chain uses TRBV3-1 (or the pseudogene TRBV3-2) with TRBJ2-2; D might be TRBD2 (5 bases). CDR1 is LGHDT, CDR2 YNNKEL, per germline (reference sequence). This CDR3 is 16 amino acids long. V was pared by 4 bases and J by 6 bases, with 18 bases between. The CDR3 DNA reads as TGTGCCAGCAGCCGGAACTCCGCGATGGGAGCCGGGGAGCTGTTTTTT. Its protein product is CASSRNSAMGAGELFF.

The chain has TRBV24-1 and TRBJ2-7; TRBD1 matches at 8 bases. Germline CDR1 is KGHDR and CDR2 is SFDVKD. The CDR3 loop spans 15 amino acids. With 4 bases clipped from V and 2 bases from J, the junction kept 6 bases outside the gene matches. The CDR3 DNA is TGTGCCACCAGTGAAGAAAGGACAGGGACCTACGAGCAGTACTTC. Encoded protein: CATSEERTGTYEQYF.

V and J are TRBV11-2 and TRBJ2-7; the D gene is possibly TRBD2 (5 bases). Germline CDR1 and CDR2: SGHAT and FQNNGV. The CDR3 consists of 13 residues. The germline V and J ends were trimmed by 6 bases and 3 bases, with 12 bases remaining between them. DNA of the CDR3: TGTGCCAGCAGACTAGATGGGGACTACGAGCAGTACTTC. This encodes CASRLDGDYEQYF.

V usage is TRBV5-1 and J usage is TRBJ2-1; D perhaps matches TRBD2 (5 bases). V gave up 3 bases and J gave up 7 bases, with 8 bases separating them. Germline V lookup: CDR1 SGHRS, CDR2 YFSETQ. The CDR3 runs to 12 residues. CDR3 protein: CASSSPGNEQFF. The DNA of the CDR3 is TGCGCCAGCAGCTCCCCGGGGAATGAGCAGTTCTTC. Full variable domain (rest looked up from reference TRBV5-1 and TRBJ2-1): KAGVTQTPRYLIKTRGQQVTLSCSPISGHRSVSWYQQTPGQGLQFLFEYFSETQRNKGNFPGRFSGRQFSNSRSEMNVSTLELGDSALYLCASSSPGNEQFFGPGTRLTVL.

The chain carries TRBV4-2 and TRBJ2-5, with TRBD1 matching 11 bases. Losses at the gene ends were 4 bases for V and 4 bases for J; bases not matched to a gene: 8. In germline, CDR1 is LGHNA, CDR2 YNFKEQ. The CDR3 sequence is 16 residues long. The CDR3 region has the DNA TGTGCCAGCAGCCCACCGGGACAGGGGGGGGCAGAGACCCAGTACTTC. Residues: CASSPPGQGGAETQYF.

The V gene is TRBV12-3 or TRBV12-4, the J gene TRBJ1-4, with D unresolved. CDR3 size: 12 residues. V was clipped by 2 bases and J by 4 bases, with 2 bases between them. The CDR3 DNA reads TGTGCCAGCAGTTTACTTAATGAAAAACTGTTTTTT. Translating gives CASSLLNEKLFF.

CDR3 region: CASSVEGATNEKLFF. CDR3 nucleotide sequence: TGTGCCAGCAGCGTAGAAGGGGCAACTAATGAAAAACTGTTTTTT. The rearrangement uses TRBV9 and TRBJ1-4, with D tentatively TRBD1 (5 bases). Germline CDR1 and CDR2: SGDLS and YYNGEE. The CDR3 sequence is 15 residues long. Trimming took off 0 bases at V and 0 bases at J, with 6 bases between the two ends. The complete variable domain, with remaining parts taken from reference TRBV9 and TRBJ1-4, reads DSGVTQTPKHLITATGQRVTLRCSPRSGDLSVYWYQQSLDQGLQFLIQYYNGEERAKGNILERFSAQQFPDLHSELNLSSLELGDSALYFCASSVEGATNEKLFFGSGTQLSVL.

This rearrangement joins TRBV25-1 to TRBJ1-6; D ambiguous. Germline values: CDR1 MGHDK, CDR2 SYGVNS. CDR3 length: 12 amino acids. Trimming left V 4 bases short and J 6 bases short, with 4 bases between. For the CDR3, the DNA is TGTGCCAGCAGTGGTATTAATTCACCCCTCCACTTT. It specifies CASSGINSPLHF.

This chain uses TRBV2 with TRBJ2-5; weak D call: TRBD1 (6 bases). This CDR3 is built from 15 residues. Trimming left V 0 bases short and J 1 base short, with 9 bases between. Germline-derived CDR1 and CDR2 are SNHLY and FYNNEI. This CDR3 reads CASSEAQGLQETQYF. CDR3 coding DNA: TGTGCCAGCAGTGAAGCGCAGGGGCTCCAAGAGACCCAGTACTTC.

This clone appeared once. CDR3 residues: CASSPPGTSGGNEQFF. CDR3 nucleotides: TGTGCCAGCAGCCCCCCCGGGACTAGCGGGGGTAATGAGCAGTTCTTC. V usage is TRBV7-6 and J usage is TRBJ2-1; the match to TRBD2 covers 14 bases. J gave up 7 bases and V 5 bases, and 7 bases lay outside the gene matches. Looked up from germline, CDR1 is SGHVS and CDR2 is FNYEAQ. The CDR3 consists of 16 residues.

V and J are TRBV19 and TRBJ1-1; 10 bases agree with TRBD1. The germline gives CDR1 LNHDA, CDR2 SQIVND (reference sequence). The V gene end was trimmed by 6 bases and the J gene end by 2 bases; junction bases not matched to a gene: 3. The CDR3 contains 14 residues. The CDR3 nucleotides are TGTGCCAGTAGCTGGGACAGGGGTAACACTGAAGCTTTCTTT. Residues: CASSWDRGNTEAFF.

This chain joins TRBV7-2 and TRBJ2-5; perhaps TRBD2 as D (5 bases). The CDR3 runs 15 residues. Trimming took off 1 base at V and 7 bases at J, with 16 bases between the two ends. Per the germline V gene, CDR1 is SGHTA and CDR2 is FQGNSA. CDR3 region: CASSLGVGVLGTQYF. CDR3 sequence (DNA): TGTGCCAGCAGCTTAGGGGTCGGGGTGCTAGGGACCCAGTACTTC.

Comments on this clone: Other DNA sequences in this sample translate to the same CDR3. J is TRBJ2-3 and V is TRBV9; TRBD2 is a possible D gene (6 bases). The CDR3 extends over 14 amino acids. V gave up 4 bases and J gave up 6 bases, with 15 bases separating them. Germline lookup yields CDR1 SGDLS and CDR2 YYNGEE. The CDR3 DNA follows: TGTGCCAGCAGCCTGGGACTCCCCACCGATACGCAGTATTTT. Protein: CASSLGLPTDTQYF.

This rearrangement joins TRBV27 to TRBJ1-4, with D unresolved. The germline V and J ends were trimmed by 5 bases and 0 bases, with 10 bases remaining between them. This CDR3 is 15 amino acids long. Germline loops: CDR1 MNHEY, CDR2 SMNVEV (reference sequence). CDR3 in amino acids: CASSLLWATNEKLFF. DNA for the CDR3: TGTGCCAGCAGTCTACTATGGGCAACTAATGAAAAACTGTTTTTT.

The gene calls are TRBV7-2 and TRBJ2-5; no reliable D call. The CDR3 covers 17 residues. Germline values: CDR1 SGHTA, CDR2 FQGNSA. Trimming stripped 2 bases from V and 2 bases from J, with 18 bases between. The CDR3 DNA sequence: TGTGCCAGCAGCTTATCGATATCGGCAGGTGAACAAGAGACCCAGTACTTC. It translates to CASSLSISAGEQETQYF.

This chain links TRBV6-1 with TRBJ1-1, with D possibly being TRBD1 (6 bases). The CDR3 is 19 amino acids. Trimming left V 0 bases short and J 0 bases short, with 20 bases between. Germline loops: CDR1 MNHNS, CDR2 SASEGT. CDR3 DNA sequence: TGTGCCAGCAGTGAAGCGGTGCTGTTGAGGGGGACCATGAACACTGAAGCTTTCTTT. Its translation is CASSEAVLLRGTMNTEAFF.

The genes are TRBV3-1 (or the pseudogene TRBV3-2) and TRBJ1-1; D gene ambiguous. The CDR3 is 12 amino acids. Germline assignment: CDR1 LGHDT and CDR2 YNNKEL (reference sequence). Trimming left V 2 bases short and J 4 bases short, with 5 bases between. This CDR3 is CASSQRVTEAFF. CDR3 coding DNA: TGTGCCAGCAGCCAACGGGTCACTGAAGCTTTCTTT.

V gene TRBV30 combines with J gene TRBJ1-2; a weak D match, TRBD1 (5 bases). Trimming cost V 4 bases and J 3 bases, with 12 bases left between them. The V gene's germline CDR1 is GTSNPN and CDR2 SVGIG (reference sequence). There are 13 residues in the CDR3. CDR3: CAWKQDRHYGYTF. The CDR3 DNA reads as TGTGCCTGGAAACAGGACCGCCACTATGGCTACACCTTC.

This chain uses TRBV6-6 with TRBJ2-7, with 9 bases that match TRBD1. The CDR3 runs to 17 residues. Per germline, CDR1 MNHNY and CDR2 SVGAGI (reference sequence). The junction had 15 bases not matched to a gene; V was cut back by 5 bases and J by 4 bases. CDR3 sequence (DNA): TGTGCCAGCAGTCGAAACAGCCGACAGGGGGGTCCGTACGAGCAGTACTTC. Protein: CASSRNSRQGGPYEQYF.

The rearrangement links TRBV6-2 or TRBV6-3 to TRBJ1-2, with 8 bases aligning to TRBD1. Germline-derived CDR1 and CDR2 are MNHEY and SVGEGT. Trimming took 2 bases from V and 4 from J; bases not matched to a gene: 6. This CDR3 is 15 amino acids long. The CDR3 reads CASSYLTGASYGYTF. The CDR3 DNA is TGTGCCAGCAGTTACCTGACAGGGGCCAGCTATGGCTACACCTTC.

The J gene is TRBJ2-7, the V gene TRBV29-1; TRBD2 aligns across 8 bases. The CDR3 is 13 amino acids. Germline V gene lookup returns CDR1 SQVTM and CDR2 ANQGSEA. V lost 5 bases and J lost 4; bases outside the gene matches: 7. The CDR3 sequence: CSVTSGRLYEQYF. In DNA, the CDR3 is TGCAGCGTTACCAGCGGGAGATTGTACGAGCAGTACTTC.

The chain is built from TRBV25-1 and TRBJ2-1; 8 nucleotides match TRBD2. The CDR3 extends over 15 amino acids. V lost 2 bases, J lost 0 bases, and 0 bases stayed unmatched. Germline assignment: CDR1 MGHDK and CDR2 SYGVNS. Here the CDR3 reads CASSELAGSYNEQFF. CDR3 nucleotide sequence: TGTGCCAGCAGTGAACTAGCGGGCTCCTACAATGAGCAGTTCTTC.

V and J are TRBV4-2 and TRBJ1-2; the D gene is possibly TRBD1 (5 bases). The CDR3 extends over 15 amino acids. Trimming stripped 3 bases from V and 0 bases from J, with 11 bases between. From germline, CDR1 is LGHNA and CDR2 YNFKEQ. This CDR3 reads CASSQGGDPNYGYTF. CDR3 DNA: TGTGCCAGCAGCCAGGGGGGGGATCCTAACTATGGCTACACCTTC.

The V call is TRBV7-9, the J call TRBJ2-5; no clear D gene. The ends were cut back, 1 base at V and 4 bases at J, with 13 bases in the middle. Germline-derived CDR1 and CDR2 are SEHNR and FQNEAQ (reference sequence). CDR3 length: 15 amino acids. CDR3 bases: TGTGCCAGCAGCTTAGGTGCTCGGGTCGGAGAGACCCAGTACTTC. Amino acid sequence: CASSLGARVGETQYF. Full variable domain (outside the CDR3, taken from reference TRBV7-9 and TRBJ2-5): DTGVSQNPRHKITKRGQNVTFRCDPISEHNRLYWYRQTLGQGPEFLTYFQNEAQLEKSRLLSDRFSAERPKGSFSTLEIQRTEQGDSAMYLCASSLGARVGETQYFGPGTRLLVL.